A single T cell receptor beta chain is shown here with its context. Which antigen it targets is not known. No much larger clonotype is one base removed from it; base qualities were not supplied. The sample originates from a study of CD8 T cells in Susac syndrome (dated by TCRdb to the late 2010s). About the study as a whole: Among the Susac syndrome patients who were sequenced, clinically active disease was present in roughly six and clinical remission was observed in under ten. Whether CD8+ T cell activation and differentiation in Susac syndrome was antigen driven was tested using repertoire sequencing. Susac syndrome patients were therapy-naive, on corticosteroids (some also receiving IVIg), or on IVIg alone at blood withdrawal. Clonality of the CD8+ T cell repertoire was compared between eleven to twelve healthy donors, approximately 14 Susac syndrome patients and roughly 16 multiple sclerosis patients.

Peripheral blood CD8+ and CD4+ T cells from healthy donors, Susac syndrome patients and multiple sclerosis patients were profiled by high-throughput TCR beta sequencing. The Susac syndrome patients fulfilled recently defined diagnostic criteria for definite or probable disease. Bulk CD8+ and CD4+ T cells were purified magnetically by negative isolation, whereas CD8+ TEMRA cells were enriched by FACS. Blood was collected in EDTA tubes and processed within 24 hours, with PBMCs isolated through density gradient centrifugation. PBMCs intended for TCR sequencing were cryopreserved in liquid nitrogen and were subsequently thawed in a 37 degrees C water bath. The sorted or isolated CD4+, CD8+ and CD8+ TEMRA cells had a purity of 90% or higher. CDR1 is given as MNHNS and CDR2 as SASEGT, both from the germline V gene. The CDR3 holds 13 amino acids from the cysteine to the phenylalanine. Only the CDR3 DNA is retained, 39 bases long and in frame from the first base. The trim is 2 bases for V and 3 bases for J, with a gap of 8 bases between the germline ends.

RNA was extracted with the RNeasy kit and roughly 0.5 to 1 ug was reverse transcribed using random hexamers. The immunoSEQ multiplex PCR assay, covering 54 Vbeta and 13 Jbeta segments, was used to amplify TCR beta CDR3 regions. PCR amplification bias was corrected by using a synthetic template baseline for primer optimization and computational correction. The study's processing was this. Reads were annotated to V, D and J genes per IMGT and analyzed with immunoSEQ Analyzer, keeping only productive sequences. To calculate clonality, Shannon entropy was normalized by log2 of the number of productive unique sequences and then subtracted from one. Public and private clones were assessed among the 100 most prevalent clones of each patient and control. Clones were defined as Susac-specific when absent from the healthy and MS cohorts, from approximately 1,100 published viral clones and from other ImmuneACCESS disease sequences. In-frame beta chains were kept once TCRdb had trimmed the public reads at Q25 with fastp and called clones with MiXCR. Every distinct CDR3 protein forms one entry, paired with its most common genes and DNA. These V and J calls rely on TCRdb rather than the paper's analysis. The sample includes 100,000 to 150,000 distinct CDR3 sequences, with 90% to 95% observed a single time. Clones ranked in the top ten supply 0.2% to 0.25% of the sample.

Summary of the overall study and its limitations: Clonal expansion was observed in Susac syndrome CD8+ repertoires, with the highest expansion in CD8+ TEMRA cells and greater expansion in clinically active than in remitting patients. Sixteen Susac-specific public clones were identified in the total CD8+ repertoire, and roughly five Susac-specific public clones were identified in the CD8+ TEMRA repertoire. The TCR sequencing and HLA analysis was acknowledged to have included a relatively small number of individuals.

The sequence was collected from a human donor with Susac syndrome. Sequences were obtained from CD8+ T cells from PBMCs. The chain is assembled from TRBV6-1 and TRBJ2-7, with the identity of the D gene unclear. The CDR3 here reads CASSEYSNYEQYF. The nucleotide sequence reads TGTGCCAGCAGTGAATACTCCAACTACGAGCAGTACTTC.